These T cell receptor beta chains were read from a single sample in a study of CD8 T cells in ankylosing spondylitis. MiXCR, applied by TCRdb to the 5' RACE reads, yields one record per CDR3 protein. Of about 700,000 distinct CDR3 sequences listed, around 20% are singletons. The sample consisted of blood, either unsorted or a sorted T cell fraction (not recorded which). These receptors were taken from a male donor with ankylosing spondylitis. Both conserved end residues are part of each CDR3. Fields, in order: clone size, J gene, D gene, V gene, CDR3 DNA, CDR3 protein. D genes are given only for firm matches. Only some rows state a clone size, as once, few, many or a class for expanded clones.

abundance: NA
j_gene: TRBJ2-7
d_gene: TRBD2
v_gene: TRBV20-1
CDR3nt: TGCAGTGCTAGGCCCGGACTAGCGGGGGGCCACGAGCAGTACTTC
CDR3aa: CSARPGLAGGHEQYF

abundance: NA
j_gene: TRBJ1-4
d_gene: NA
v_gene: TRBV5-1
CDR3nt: TGCGCCAGCAGCACAGGGCGGGGAGGTGAAAAACTGTTTTTT
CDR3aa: CASSTGRGGEKLFF

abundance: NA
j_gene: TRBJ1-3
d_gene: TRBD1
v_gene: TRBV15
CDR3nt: TGTGCCACCAGCAGAGTCAGGCAGGGGGCAAACACCATATATTTT
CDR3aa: CATSRVRQGANTIYF

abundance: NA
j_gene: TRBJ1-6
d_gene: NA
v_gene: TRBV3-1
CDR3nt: TGTGCCAGCAGCCCGGTGACAGGTGGAAATTCACCCCTCCACTTT
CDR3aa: CASSPVTGGNSPLHF

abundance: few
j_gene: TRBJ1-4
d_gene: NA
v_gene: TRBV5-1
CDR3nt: TGCGCCAGCAGCTCTACCGGGACTATAGGGGAAAAACTGTTTTTT
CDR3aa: CASSSTGTIGEKLFF

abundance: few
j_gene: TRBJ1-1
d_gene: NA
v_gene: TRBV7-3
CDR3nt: TGTGCCAGCAGCCCCGGAGGGAATCGAGCAAAAGCTTTCTTT
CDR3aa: CASSPGGNRAKAFF

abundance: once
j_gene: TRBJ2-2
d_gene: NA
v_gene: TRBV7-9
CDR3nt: TGTGCCAGCAGCCAACCGACAGGGAACACCGGGGAGCTGTTTTTT
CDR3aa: CASSQPTGNTGELFF

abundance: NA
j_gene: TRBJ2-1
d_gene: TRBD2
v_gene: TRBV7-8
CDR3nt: TGTGCCAGCAGCTTGGGCGCTAGCGGGAGAAGCTCCTACAATGAGCAGTTCTTC
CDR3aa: CASSLGASGRSSYNEQFF

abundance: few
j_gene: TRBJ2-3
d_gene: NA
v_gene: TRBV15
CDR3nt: TGTGCCACCTCAGGGGGGGCGCTGGGAGATACGCAGTATTTT
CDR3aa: CATSGGALGDTQYF

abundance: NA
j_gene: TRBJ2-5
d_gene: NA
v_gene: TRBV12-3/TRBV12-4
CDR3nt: TGTGCCAGCAGCTCCGGGACAAACCAAGAGACCCAGTACTTC
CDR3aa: CASSSGTNQETQYF

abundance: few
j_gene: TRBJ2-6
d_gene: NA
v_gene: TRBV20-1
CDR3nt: TGCAGTGCCAAAGAGGGGGGCGCTAGGTCTGGGGCCAACGTCCTGACTTTC
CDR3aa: CSAKEGGARSGANVLTF

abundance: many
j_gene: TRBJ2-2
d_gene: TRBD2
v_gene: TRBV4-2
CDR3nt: TGTGCCAGCAGCCCCGGACTAGCGGGAGGGCCGGGCGGGGAGCTGTTTTTT
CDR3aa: CASSPGLAGGPGGELFF

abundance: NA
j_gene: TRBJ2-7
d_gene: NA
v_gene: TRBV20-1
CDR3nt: TGCAGTGGCAGGCGGCCTAGCTCCTACGAGCAGTACTTC
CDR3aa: CSGRRPSSYEQYF

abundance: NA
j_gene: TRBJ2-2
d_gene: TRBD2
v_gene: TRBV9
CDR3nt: TGTGCCAGCAGCGTGGGACTAGCGGACTCTAACACCGGGGAGCTGTTTTTT
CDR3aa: CASSVGLADSNTGELFF

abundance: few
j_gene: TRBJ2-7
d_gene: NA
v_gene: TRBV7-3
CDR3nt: TGTGCCAGCAGCTTATTAAGGGGGAAATCAGACTACGAGCAGTACTTC
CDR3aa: CASSLLRGKSDYEQYF

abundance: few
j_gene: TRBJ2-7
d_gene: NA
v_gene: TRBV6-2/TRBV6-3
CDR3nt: TGTGCCAGCACCAAAGAGGTACGAGGGGAGCAGTACTTC
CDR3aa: CASTKEVRGEQYF

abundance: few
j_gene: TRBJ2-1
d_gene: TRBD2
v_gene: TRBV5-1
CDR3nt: TGCGCCAGCAGCTTGGCCCGGACTAGCGGGGGGCCGAGCTCCTACAATGAGCAGTTCTTC
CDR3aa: CASSLARTSGGPSSYNEQFF

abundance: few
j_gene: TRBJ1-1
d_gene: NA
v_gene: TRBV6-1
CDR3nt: TGTGCCAGCACCGCTCCGGAGGCCCTGGCGGGAGCTTTCTTT
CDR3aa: CASTAPEALAGAFF

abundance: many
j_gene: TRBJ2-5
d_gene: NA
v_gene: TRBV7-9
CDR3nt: TGTGCCAGCAGCCTCCAAGTGGGACGGGAAGAGACCCAGTACTTC
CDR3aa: CASSLQVGREETQYF

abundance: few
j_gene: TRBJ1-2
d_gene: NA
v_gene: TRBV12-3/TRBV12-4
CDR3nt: TGTGCCAGCAGGGGTCGGGGAGCGAACTTCTATGGCTACACCTTC
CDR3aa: CASRGRGANFYGYTF

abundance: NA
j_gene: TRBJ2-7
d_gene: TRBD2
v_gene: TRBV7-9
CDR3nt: TGTGCCAGCAGTCGGGGACTAGCGGGAGACCGGTACTTC
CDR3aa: CASSRGLAGDRYF

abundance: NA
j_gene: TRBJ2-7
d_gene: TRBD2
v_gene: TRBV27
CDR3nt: TGTGCCAGCAGAGTAGCGGGAGGGTCAATCTACGAGCAGTACTTC
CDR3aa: CASRVAGGSIYEQYF

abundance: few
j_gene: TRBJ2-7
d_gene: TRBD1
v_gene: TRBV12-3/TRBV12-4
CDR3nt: TGTGCCAGCAAGGGGACAGGGTCAAGGGAGCAGTACTTC
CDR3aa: CASKGTGSREQYF

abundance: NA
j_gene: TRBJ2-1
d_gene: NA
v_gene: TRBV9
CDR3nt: TGTGCCAGCAGCCCAAGGACGGGGCCCTGGACATTCAATGAGCAGTTCTTC
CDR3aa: CASSPRTGPWTFNEQFF

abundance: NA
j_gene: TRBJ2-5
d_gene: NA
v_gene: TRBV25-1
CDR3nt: TGTGCCAGCAGTGAAGGCCAGGGGAGGGAGACCCAGTACTTC
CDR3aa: CASSEGQGRETQYF

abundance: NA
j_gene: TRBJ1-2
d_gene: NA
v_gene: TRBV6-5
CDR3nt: TGTGCCAGCAGTTACTATGGGGGTTTAGGCTACACCTTC
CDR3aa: CASSYYGGLGYTF

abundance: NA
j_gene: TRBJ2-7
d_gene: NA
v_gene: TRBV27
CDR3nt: TGTGCCAGCAGTTTTTCCGAGGGGCGCTTTTCATACGAGCAGTACTTC
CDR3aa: CASSFSEGRFSYEQYF

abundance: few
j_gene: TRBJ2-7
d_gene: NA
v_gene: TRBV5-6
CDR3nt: TGTGCCAGCAGCTTGGGGCCTCCGGGACGGGGGTACGAGCAGTACTTC
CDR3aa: CASSLGPPGRGYEQYF

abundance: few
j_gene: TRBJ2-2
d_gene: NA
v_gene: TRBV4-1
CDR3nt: TGCGCCAGCAGCCATTTTCTAGACGCGAACACCGGGGAGCTGTTTTTT
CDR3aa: CASSHFLDANTGELFF

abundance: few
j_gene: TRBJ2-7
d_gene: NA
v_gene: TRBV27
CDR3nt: TGTGCCAGCAGTTTATCAGGGTTTCCCTACGAGCAGTACTTC
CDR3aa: CASSLSGFPYEQYF

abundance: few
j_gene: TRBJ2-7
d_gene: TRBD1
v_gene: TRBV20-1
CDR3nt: TGCAGTGCTAGAGACCCGACAGGGAAAAGCTCCTACGAGCAGTACTTC
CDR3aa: CSARDPTGKSSYEQYF

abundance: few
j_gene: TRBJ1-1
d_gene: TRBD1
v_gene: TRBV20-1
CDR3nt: TGCAGTGCTAGAAAGGCAGGGGGCGCGAAGAACACTGAAGCTTTCTTT
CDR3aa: CSARKAGGAKNTEAFF

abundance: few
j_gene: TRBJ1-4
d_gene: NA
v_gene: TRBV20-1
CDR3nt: TGCAGTGCTAGAGTCCGACAGGCAACTAATGAAAAACTGTTTTTT
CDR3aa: CSARVRQATNEKLFF

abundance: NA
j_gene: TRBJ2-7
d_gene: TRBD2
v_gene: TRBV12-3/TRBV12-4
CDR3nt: TGTGCCAGCAGTTTAGGGCAGACTAGCGGGAGGGGGAGCGAGCAGTACTTC
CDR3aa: CASSLGQTSGRGSEQYF

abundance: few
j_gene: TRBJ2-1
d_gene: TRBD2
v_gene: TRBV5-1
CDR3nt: TGCGCCAGCCTGAGGCAGCCTACTAGCGGGAGGGCCGACTACAATGAGCAGTTCTTC
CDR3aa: CASLRQPTSGRADYNEQFF

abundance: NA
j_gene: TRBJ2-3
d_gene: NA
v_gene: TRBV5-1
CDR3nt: TGCGCCAGCAGCTCCCCCAGCTTAGATACGCAGTATTTT
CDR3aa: CASSSPSLDTQYF

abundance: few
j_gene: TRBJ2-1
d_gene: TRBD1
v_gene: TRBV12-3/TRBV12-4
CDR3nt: TGTGCCAGCAGTTCCACAACAGACAGGGCAAATGAGCAGTTCTTC
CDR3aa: CASSSTTDRANEQFF

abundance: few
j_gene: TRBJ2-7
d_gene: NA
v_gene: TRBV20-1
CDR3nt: TGCAGTGCTAGAGATCTGGGGACAACGTCCTACGAGCAGTACTTC
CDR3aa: CSARDLGTTSYEQYF

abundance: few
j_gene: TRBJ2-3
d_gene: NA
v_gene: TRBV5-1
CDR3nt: TGCGCCAGCCGCCCTGGGCCAGCCACAGATACGCAGTATTTT
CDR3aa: CASRPGPATDTQYF

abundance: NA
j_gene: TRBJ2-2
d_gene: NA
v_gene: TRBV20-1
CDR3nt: TGCAGTGCTAGTCCACTTGACACCGGGGAGCTGTTTTTT
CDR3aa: CSASPLDTGELFF

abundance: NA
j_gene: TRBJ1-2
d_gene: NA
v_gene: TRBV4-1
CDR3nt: TGCGCCAGCAGCCAAGGGATGGGTCCCTATGGCTACACCTTC
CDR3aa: CASSQGMGPYGYTF

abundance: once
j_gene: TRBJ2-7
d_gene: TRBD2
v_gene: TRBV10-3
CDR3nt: TGTGCCATCAGTGAGGGACTAGCGGGAGTATCCTACGAGCAGTACTTC
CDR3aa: CAISEGLAGVSYEQYF

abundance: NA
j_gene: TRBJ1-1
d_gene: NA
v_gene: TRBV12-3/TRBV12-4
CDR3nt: TGTGCCAGCAGCCCTACAGGGATTAACTTGAACACTGAAGCTTTCTTT
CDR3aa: CASSPTGINLNTEAFF

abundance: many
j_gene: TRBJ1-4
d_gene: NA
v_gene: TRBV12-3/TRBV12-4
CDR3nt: TGTGCCAGCAGTCGAGATGAAAAACTGTTTTTT
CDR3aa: CASSRDEKLFF

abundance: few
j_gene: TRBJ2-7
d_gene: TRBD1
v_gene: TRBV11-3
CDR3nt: TGTGCCAGCAGTCCCTCCGGGACAGGGGACGAGCAGTACTTC
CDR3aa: CASSPSGTGDEQYF

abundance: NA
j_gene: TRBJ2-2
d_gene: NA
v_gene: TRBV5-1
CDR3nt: TGCGCCAGCAGCTTGGGGGTAGAGCTGTTTTTT
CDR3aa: CASSLGVELFF

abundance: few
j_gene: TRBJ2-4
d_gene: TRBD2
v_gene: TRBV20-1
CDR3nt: TGCAGTGCCCGAGGAGCGGGAGTGTCAGAAGCCAAAAACATTCAGTACTTC
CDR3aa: CSARGAGVSEAKNIQYF

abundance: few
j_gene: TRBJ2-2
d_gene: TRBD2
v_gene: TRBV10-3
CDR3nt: TGTGCCATCAGTGATAAGGGGGGACTAGCGGGAATGACCGGGGAGCTGTTTTTT
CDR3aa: CAISDKGGLAGMTGELFF

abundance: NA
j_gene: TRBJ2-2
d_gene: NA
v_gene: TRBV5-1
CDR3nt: TGCGCCAGCAGCTCAGGACAGAAGAACACCGGGGAGCTGTTTTTT
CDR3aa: CASSSGQKNTGELFF

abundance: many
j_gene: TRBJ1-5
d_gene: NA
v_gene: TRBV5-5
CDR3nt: TGTGCCAGCAGCTTGGACGTCAATCAGCCCCAGCATTTT
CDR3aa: CASSLDVNQPQHF

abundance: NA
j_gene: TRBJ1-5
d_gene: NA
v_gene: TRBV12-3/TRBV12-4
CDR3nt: TGTGCCAGCAGTTTAGCGCCCGTACGGAGGTATAGCAATCAGCCCCAGCATTTT
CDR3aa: CASSLAPVRRYSNQPQHF

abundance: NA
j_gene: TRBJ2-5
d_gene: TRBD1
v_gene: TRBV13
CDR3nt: TGTGCCAGCAGCCCCCCGGGAACAGGGGGTTACCAAGAGACCCAGTACTTC
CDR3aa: CASSPPGTGGYQETQYF

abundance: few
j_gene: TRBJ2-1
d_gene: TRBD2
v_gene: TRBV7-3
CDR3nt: TGTGCCAGCAGCTTAAGCCCCCTAGCGGGGCCGATCGGTGAGCAGTTCTTC
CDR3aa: CASSLSPLAGPIGEQFF

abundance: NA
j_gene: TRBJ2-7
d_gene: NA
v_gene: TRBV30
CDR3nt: TGTGCCTGGAGTTACGGGAGCTCCTACGAGCAGTACTTC
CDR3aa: CAWSYGSSYEQYF

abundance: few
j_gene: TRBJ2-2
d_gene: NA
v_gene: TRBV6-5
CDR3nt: TGTGCCAGCAGTTATCGGGGGCGGGAGTGGTTGACCGGGGAGCTGTTTTTT
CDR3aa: CASSYRGREWLTGELFF